One sample yielded the 19 T cell receptor beta chains listed below, sequenced in a study of CD8 T cells in ankylosing spondylitis. The study's findings and limits: Within ankylosing spondylitis blood, a TCR beta motif made up of seven to nine highly homologous variants appeared to be characteristic.

These TCRs are of unknown antigen specificity. TCRdb redid the calling of the 5' RACE reads with MiXCR, one entry per CDR3 protein. Of 750,000 to 850,000 distinct CDR3 sequences listed, about 12% are singletons. The specimen sequenced was blood, either unsorted or a sorted T cell fraction (not recorded which). The receptor source for this set is a male donor with ankylosing spondylitis.

CDR3 bases: TGTGCCAGCAGTTTCTCCAGGGTTCTTTCCTACGAGCAGTACTTC. Translating gives CASSFSRVLSYEQYF. The chain links TRBV12-3 or TRBV12-4 to TRBJ2-7; D is possibly TRBD1 (5 bases). The germline V and J ends were trimmed by 3 bases and 1 base, with 13 bases remaining between them. CDR3 length: 15 amino acids.

This chain uses TRBV21-1 with TRBJ2-5; the table's D gene call, TRBD2, was not cross checked with the DNA. TRBV21-1 corresponds to a pseudogene. This CDR3 contains 16 residues. The CDR3 loop reads CASSKGGAVGGETQYF. CDR3 DNA: TGTGCCAGCAGCAAAGGAGGAGCGGTAGGAGGTGAGACCCAGTACTTC.

The chain recombines TRBV5-5 with TRBJ2-7, with 8 bases matching TRBD1. Germline assignment: CDR1 SGHKS and CDR2 YYEKEE (reference sequence). Trimming cost V 4 bases and J 11 bases; bases outside gene matches: 8. The CDR3 loop spans 12 amino acids. In DNA form, the CDR3 reads TGTGCCAGCAGCCAAGAGACAGGGGAAGAGTACTTC. This codes for CASSQETGEEYF.

This clonotype appeared a few times. V and J are TRBV9 and TRBJ2-5, with 7 nucleotides matching TRBD1. J lost 2 bases, V lost 0 bases, and 4 bases had no gene match. In germline, CDR1 is SGDLS, CDR2 YYNGEE. There are 15 residues in the CDR3. CDR3 nucleotide sequence: TGTGCCAGCAGCGTAGCAGTGACAGGGCAAGAGACCCAGTACTTC. This sequence encodes CASSVAVTGQETQYF. The variable domain in full, completed from reference TRBV9 and TRBJ2-5, reads DSGVTQTPKHLITATGQRVTLRCSPRSGDLSVYWYQQSLDQGLQFLIQYYNGEERAKGNILERFSAQQFPDLHSELNLSSLELGDSALYFCASSVAVTGQETQYFGPGTRLLVL.

The chain carries TRBV20-1 and TRBJ2-7, with D possibly matching TRBD2 (7 bases). This CDR3 is built from 13 residues. Germline V gene sequence: CDR1 DFQATT, CDR2 SNEGSKA (reference sequence). The V and J ends lost 5 bases and 7 bases respectively, with 18 bases between them. In DNA, the CDR3 is TGCAGTGCTGAGGACAGTGGGAGGGGAGAGCAGTACTTC. Its protein product is CSAEDSGRGEQYF.

This clonotype has a handful of counts. The genes are TRBV11-2 and TRBJ2-3; 13 bases map to TRBD2. The V gene's germline CDR1 is SGHAT and CDR2 FQNNGV. V dropped 4 bases and J dropped 6; count of bases not matched to a gene: 13. This CDR3 comprises 18 residues. CDR3 sequence (DNA): TGTGCCAGCAGCTCCGCCCGGGGACTAGCGGGGCAACCGGATACGCAGTATTTT. Translation: CASSSARGLAGQPDTQYF.

This clonotype was recorded a few times. The chain carries TRBV20-1 and TRBJ2-5; 9 bases align to TRBD1. V gave up 0 bases and J gave up 4 bases; unmatched junction bases: 12. CDR1 is DFQATT and CDR2 is SNEGSKA in the germline V gene (reference sequence). CDR3 length: 17 amino acids. CDR3 sequence reads: CSARDRSGQGFLETQYF. The CDR3 DNA is TGCAGTGCTAGAGATCGGTCGGGACAGGGCTTTTTAGAGACCCAGTACTTC.

This chain connects TRBV7-2 to TRBJ2-1; D unresolved. The CDR3 covers 13 residues. Germline V gene sequence: CDR1 SGHTA, CDR2 FQGNSA. The V end lost 2 bases, the J end lost 4 bases, and 6 bases lay between the germline ends. The CDR3 region is CASSLLIYNEQFF. The DNA of the CDR3 is TGTGCCAGCAGCTTACTCATTTACAATGAGCAGTTCTTC.

This clonotype occurred many times. The gene calls are TRBV7-9 and TRBJ1-2; D remains unclear. V lost 2 bases and J lost 4, with 8 bases in between. The CDR3 loop spans 13 amino acids. Germline values: CDR1 SEHNR, CDR2 FQNEAQ (reference sequence). This CDR3 is CASSLNWGYGYTF. CDR3 nucleotide sequence: TGTGCCAGCAGCTTAAACTGGGGCTATGGCTACACCTTC.

This chain links TRBV4-3 with TRBJ2-2, with D possibly being TRBD2 (6 bases). Per the germline V gene, CDR1 is LGHNA and CDR2 is YSLEER. V lost 2 bases and J 0 bases, leaving 10 bases between the germline ends. The CDR3 has 16 amino acids. This CDR3 reads CASSQIPGANTGELFF. The CDR3, as DNA: TGCGCCAGCAGCCAAATACCGGGAGCGAACACCGGGGAGCTGTTTTTT.

The chain recombines TRBV20-1 with TRBJ2-7, with D possibly being TRBD1 (5 bases). The V gene's germline CDR1 is DFQATT and CDR2 SNEGSKA (reference sequence). This CDR3 contains 13 residues. Trimming cost V 3 bases and J 1 base, with 10 bases left between them. The CDR3 is CSASTGESYEQYF. The DNA for the CDR3 is TGCAGTGCTAGTACAGGAGAATCCTACGAGCAGTACTTC.

This clonotype was counted a few times. The chain combines TRBV20-1 with TRBJ2-7; 8 nucleotides line up with TRBD1. Germline V gene lookup returns CDR1 DFQATT and CDR2 SNEGSKA (reference sequence). J was trimmed by 5 bases and V by 8 bases; bases with no gene match: 8. The CDR3 has 12 residues. CDR3 coding DNA: TGCAGTAATGACAGGGGAGTCCACGAGCAGTACTTC. It is translated as CSNDRGVHEQYF.

This clonotype was picked up a small number of times. The rearrangement uses TRBV6-5 and TRBJ2-2; possibly TRBD1 or TRBD2 for D (5 bases each). CDR3 length: 15 residues. The germline V gene has CDR1 MNHEY and CDR2 SVGAGI. The germline V and J ends were trimmed by 4 bases and 5 bases, with 14 bases remaining between them. CDR3 sequence (DNA): TGTGCCAGCAGTTCTCAGGGTCGGGGAACCGGGGAGCTGTTTTTT. Translation gives CASSSQGRGTGELFF.

The chain carries TRBV7-7 and TRBJ2-7; possible D gene TRBD2, 5 bases. This CDR3 comprises 12 residues. The germline V gene encodes CDR1 SSHAT and CDR2 FNYEAQ (reference sequence). The CDR3 protein is CASSSGFGEQYF. The CDR3 nucleotides read TGTGCTAGTTCCTCGGGATTCGGGGAGCAGTACTTC.

The chain joins TRBV18 to TRBJ1-5; possibly TRBD1 for D (6 bases). CDR1 is KGHSH, CDR2 LQKENI, per germline. V was clipped by 2 bases and J by 0 bases, with 14 bases between them. The CDR3 is 17 amino acids. The CDR3 spells CASSPTYREYSNQPQHF. CDR3 bases: TGTGCCAGCTCACCAACATACAGGGAATATAGCAATCAGCCCCAGCATTTT.

This clonotype was seen more than once but under ten times. The CDR3 DNA reads TGTGCCAGCAGTGAATCGTGGCTGTCTAAAGAGACCCAGTACTTC. The encoded protein is CASSESWLSKETQYF. The genes are TRBV2 and TRBJ2-5; D is unclear. The V end was cut by 2 bases, the J end by 3 bases, with 13 bases between. The germline V gene encodes CDR1 SNHLY and CDR2 FYNNEI. The CDR3 covers 15 residues. Looking up the rest from reference TRBV2 and TRBJ2-5 gives the full variable domain: EPEVTQTPSHQVTQMGQEVILRCVPISNHLYFYWYRQILGQKVEFLVSFYNNEISEKSEIFDDQFSVERPDGSNFTLKIRSTKLEDSAMYFCASSESWLSKETQYFGPGTRLLVL.

V usage is TRBV6-1 and J usage is TRBJ1-2, with D maybe TRBD1 (6 bases). From germline, CDR1 is MNHNS and CDR2 SASEGT. This CDR3 comprises 16 residues. Between the trimmed V and J ends, which lost 6 bases and 2 bases, there was a span of 19 bases. The CDR3 reads CASRISRGGGNYGYTF. In DNA form, the CDR3 reads TGTGCCAGCAGGATCTCCAGGGGCGGAGGGAACTATGGCTACACCTTC.

This clonotype was seen repeatedly, ten times or more. V is TRBV4-3 and J is TRBJ1-1; D is uncertain. Germline assignment: CDR1 LGHNA and CDR2 YSLEER. V was shortened by 0 bases and J by 3 bases, with 8 bases between the two germline ends. The CDR3 is 14 residues long. CDR3 region: CASSQDRGYTEAFF. The CDR3 bases are TGCGCCAGCAGCCAAGATCGAGGGTACACTGAAGCTTTCTTT.

The chain joins TRBV20-1 to TRBJ2-1; the match to TRBD2 covers 9 bases. This CDR3 has 15 residues. The ends lost 4 bases at V and 3 bases at J; junction bases unmatched: 7. The germline V gene has CDR1 DFQATT and CDR2 SNEGSKA (reference sequence). CDR3 sequence reads: CSAKGGSGSYNEQFF. The CDR3 bases are TGCAGTGCTAAAGGAGGTAGCGGGAGCTACAATGAGCAGTTCTTC.